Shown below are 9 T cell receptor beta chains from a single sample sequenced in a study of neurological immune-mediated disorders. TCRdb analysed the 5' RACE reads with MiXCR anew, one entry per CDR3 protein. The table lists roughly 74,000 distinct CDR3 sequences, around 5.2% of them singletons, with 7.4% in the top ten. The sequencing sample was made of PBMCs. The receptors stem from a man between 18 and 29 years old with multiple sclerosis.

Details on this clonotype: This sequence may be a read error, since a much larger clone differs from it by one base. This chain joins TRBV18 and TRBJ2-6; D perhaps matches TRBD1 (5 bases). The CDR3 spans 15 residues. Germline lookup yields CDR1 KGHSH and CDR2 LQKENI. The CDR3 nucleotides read TGTGCCAGCTCCGAAGCCCTTTCTGGGGCCAAAGTCCTGACTTTC. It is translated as CASSEALSGAKVLTF.

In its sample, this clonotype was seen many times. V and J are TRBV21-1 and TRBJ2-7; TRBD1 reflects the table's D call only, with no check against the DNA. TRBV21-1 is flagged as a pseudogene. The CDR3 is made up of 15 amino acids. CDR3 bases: TGTGCCAGCAGCAAAGCTGGGACAGGGCCCTACGAGCAGTACTTC. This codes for CASSKAGTGPYEQYF.

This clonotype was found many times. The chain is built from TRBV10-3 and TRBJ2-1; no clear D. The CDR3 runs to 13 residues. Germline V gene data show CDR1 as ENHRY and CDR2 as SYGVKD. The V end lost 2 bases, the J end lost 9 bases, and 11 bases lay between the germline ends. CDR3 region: CAISEVGPGEQFF. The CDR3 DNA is TGTGCCATCAGTGAGGTAGGCCCGGGTGAGCAGTTCTTC.

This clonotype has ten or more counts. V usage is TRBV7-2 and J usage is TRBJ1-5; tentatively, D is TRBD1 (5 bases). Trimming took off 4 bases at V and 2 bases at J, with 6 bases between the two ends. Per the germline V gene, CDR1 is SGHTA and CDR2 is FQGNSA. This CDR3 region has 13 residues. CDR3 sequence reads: CASSSRGNQPQHF. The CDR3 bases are TGTGCCAGCAGCTCCAGGGGCAATCAGCCCCAGCATTTT. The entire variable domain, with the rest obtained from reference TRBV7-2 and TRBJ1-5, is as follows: GAGVSQSPSNKVTEKGKDVELRCDPISGHTALYWYRQSLGQGLEFLIYFQGNSAPDKSGLPSDRFSAERTGGSVSTLTIQRTQQEDSAVYLCASSSRGNQPQHFGDGTRLSIL.

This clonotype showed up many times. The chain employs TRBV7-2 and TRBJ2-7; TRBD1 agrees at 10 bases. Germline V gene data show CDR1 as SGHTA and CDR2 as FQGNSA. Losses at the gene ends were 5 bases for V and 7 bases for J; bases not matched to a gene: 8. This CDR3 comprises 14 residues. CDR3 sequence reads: CASSPYGTGVEQYF. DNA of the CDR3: TGTGCCAGCAGCCCCTACGGGACAGGGGTTGAGCAGTACTTC.

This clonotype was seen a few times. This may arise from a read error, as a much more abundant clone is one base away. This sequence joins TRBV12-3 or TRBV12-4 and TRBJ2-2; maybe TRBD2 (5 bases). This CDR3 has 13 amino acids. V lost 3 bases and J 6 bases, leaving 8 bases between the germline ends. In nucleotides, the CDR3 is TGTGCCAGCAGTTTCAAAGCGGCCGGGGAGCTGTTTTTT. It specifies CASSFKAAGELFF.

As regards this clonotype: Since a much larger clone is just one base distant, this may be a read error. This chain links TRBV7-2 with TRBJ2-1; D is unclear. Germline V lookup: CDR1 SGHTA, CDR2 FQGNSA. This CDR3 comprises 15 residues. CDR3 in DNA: TGTGTCAGCAGCTTAGACCAGCAACCCTACAATGAGCAGTTCTTC. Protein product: CVSSLDQQPYNEQFF.

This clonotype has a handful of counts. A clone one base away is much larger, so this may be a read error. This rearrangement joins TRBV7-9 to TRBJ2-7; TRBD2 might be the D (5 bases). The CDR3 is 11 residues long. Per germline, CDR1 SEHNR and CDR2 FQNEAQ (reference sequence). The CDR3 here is CASRLAFEQYF. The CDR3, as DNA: TGTGCCAGCAGATTAGCGTTCGAGCAGTACTTC.

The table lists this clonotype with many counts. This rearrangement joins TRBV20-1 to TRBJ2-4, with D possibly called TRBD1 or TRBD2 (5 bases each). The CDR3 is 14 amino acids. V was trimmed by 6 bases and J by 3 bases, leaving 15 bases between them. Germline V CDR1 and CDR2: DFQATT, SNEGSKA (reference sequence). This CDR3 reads CSAEGSEVKNIQYF. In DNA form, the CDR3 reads TGCAGTGCCGAGGGGTCCGAGGTCAAAAACATTCAGTACTTC.